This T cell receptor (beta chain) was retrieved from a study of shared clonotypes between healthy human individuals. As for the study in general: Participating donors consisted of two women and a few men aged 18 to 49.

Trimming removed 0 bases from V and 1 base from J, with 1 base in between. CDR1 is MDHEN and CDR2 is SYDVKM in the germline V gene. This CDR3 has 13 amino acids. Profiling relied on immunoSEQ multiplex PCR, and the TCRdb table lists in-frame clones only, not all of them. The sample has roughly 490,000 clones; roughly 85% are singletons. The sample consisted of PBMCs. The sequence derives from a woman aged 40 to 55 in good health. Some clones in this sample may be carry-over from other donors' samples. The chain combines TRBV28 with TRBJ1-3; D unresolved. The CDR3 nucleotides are TGTGCCAGCAGTTTATGGTCTGGAAACACCATATATTTT. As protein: CASSLWSGNTIYF.